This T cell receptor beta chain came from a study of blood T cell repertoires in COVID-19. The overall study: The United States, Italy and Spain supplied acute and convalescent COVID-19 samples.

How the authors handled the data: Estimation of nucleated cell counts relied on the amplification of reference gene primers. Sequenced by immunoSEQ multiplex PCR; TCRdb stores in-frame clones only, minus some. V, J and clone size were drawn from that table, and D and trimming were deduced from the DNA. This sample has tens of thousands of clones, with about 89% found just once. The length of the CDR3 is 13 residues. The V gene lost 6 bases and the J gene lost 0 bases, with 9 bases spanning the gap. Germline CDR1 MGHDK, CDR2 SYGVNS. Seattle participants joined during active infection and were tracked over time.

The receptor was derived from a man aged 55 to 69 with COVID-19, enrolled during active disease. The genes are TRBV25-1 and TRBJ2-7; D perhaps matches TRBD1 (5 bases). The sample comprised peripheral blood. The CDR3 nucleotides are TGTGCCAGCAGGGGGCAGAACTCCTACGAGCAGTACTTC. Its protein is CASRGQNSYEQYF.